This TCR beta chain emerged from a study of blood T cell repertoires in COVID-19. The wider study: PBMCs, B-cell-depleted T cells, or T cells provided the cDNA or gDNA that made up the material.

Authors' analysis steps: Amplification from reference gene primers served as the basis for estimated nucleated cell counts. The method was immunoSEQ multiplex PCR; TCRdb's version includes in-frame clones alone and lacks a portion of them. Clone size and V and J calls were adopted from that table, with D and trimming inferred from the DNA. The sample holds around 150,000 clones, roughly four fifths seen once. CDR3 length: 15 amino acids. V was clipped by 7 bases and J by 7 bases; unmatched bases: 7. In germline, CDR1 is LGHDT, CDR2 YNNKEL (reference sequence). The sequenced material came from peripheral blood. The TCR was taken from a human donor in a cohort sampled during active COVID-19. J is TRBJ2-1 and V is TRBV3-1 (or the pseudogene TRBV3-2); 13 bases map to TRBD2. CDR3 sequence (DNA): TGTGCCAGCAACTTTAGGACTAGCGGGGGTAATGAGCAGTTCTTC. This codes for CASNFRTSGGNEQFF.